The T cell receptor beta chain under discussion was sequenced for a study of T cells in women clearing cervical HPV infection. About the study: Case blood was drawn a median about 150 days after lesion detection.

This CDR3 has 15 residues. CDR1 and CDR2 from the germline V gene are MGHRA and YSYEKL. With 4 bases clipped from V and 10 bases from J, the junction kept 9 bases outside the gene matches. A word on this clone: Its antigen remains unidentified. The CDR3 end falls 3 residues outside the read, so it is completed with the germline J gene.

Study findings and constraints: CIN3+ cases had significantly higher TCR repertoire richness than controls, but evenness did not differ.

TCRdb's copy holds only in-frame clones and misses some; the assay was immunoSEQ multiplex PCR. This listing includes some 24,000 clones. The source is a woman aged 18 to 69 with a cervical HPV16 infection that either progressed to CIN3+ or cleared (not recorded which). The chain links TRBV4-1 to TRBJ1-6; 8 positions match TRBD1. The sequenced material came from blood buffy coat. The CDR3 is CASSLRTGKESPLHF. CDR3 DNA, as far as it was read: TGCGCCAGCAGCCTGAGGACAGGGAAAGAATCACCC.